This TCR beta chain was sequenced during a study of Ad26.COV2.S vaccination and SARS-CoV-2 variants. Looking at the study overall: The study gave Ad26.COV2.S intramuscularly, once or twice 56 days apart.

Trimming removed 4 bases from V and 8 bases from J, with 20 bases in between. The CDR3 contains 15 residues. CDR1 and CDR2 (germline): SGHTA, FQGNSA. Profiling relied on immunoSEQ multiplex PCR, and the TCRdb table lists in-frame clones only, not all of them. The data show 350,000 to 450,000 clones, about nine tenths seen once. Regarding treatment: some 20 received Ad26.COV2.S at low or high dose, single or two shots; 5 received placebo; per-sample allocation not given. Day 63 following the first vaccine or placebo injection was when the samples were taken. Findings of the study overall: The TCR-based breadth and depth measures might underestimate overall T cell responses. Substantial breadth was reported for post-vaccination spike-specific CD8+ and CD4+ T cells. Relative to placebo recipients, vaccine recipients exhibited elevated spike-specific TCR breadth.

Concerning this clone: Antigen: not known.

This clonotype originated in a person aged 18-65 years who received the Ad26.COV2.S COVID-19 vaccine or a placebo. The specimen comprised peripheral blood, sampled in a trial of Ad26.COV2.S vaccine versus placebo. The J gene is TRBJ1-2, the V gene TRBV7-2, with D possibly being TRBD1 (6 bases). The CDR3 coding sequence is TGTGCCAGCAGCTCCAGACAGGCTCTCCTTGGAGGCTACACCTTC. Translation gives CASSSRQALLGGYTF.